These 29 T cell receptor beta chains came from one sample sequenced in a study of neurological immune-mediated disorders. MiXCR was run by TCRdb on the 5' RACE reads, yielding one entry per CDR3 protein. Of roughly 100,000 distinct CDR3 sequences in the sample, roughly a tenth were seen once. Noted time point: longitudinal time-point 3. Sequenced: PBMCs. The receptor set was obtained from a female donor with HTLV-1-associated myelopathy (HAM/TSP).

This clonotype was picked up many times. Here the CDR3 DNA reads TGTGCCAGCAAAGGATATTCGGCGGGGGGGCGCACAGATACGCAGTATTTT. It specifies CASKGYSAGGRTDTQYF. The genes are TRBV6-5 and TRBJ2-3; TRBD2 aligns across 9 bases. Germline loops: CDR1 MNHEY, CDR2 SVGAGI. This CDR3 region has 17 residues. V gave up 7 bases and J gave up 1 base; unmatched junction bases: 12.

This clonotype was observed many times. V is TRBV6-1 and J is TRBJ1-6; weak D call: TRBD1 (5 bases). Trimming shortened V by 7 bases and J by 6 bases, and 16 bases separated the two germline ends. CDR1 and CDR2 (germline): MNHNS, SASEGT. This CDR3 spans 15 amino acids. The CDR3 loop reads CASTIPTVINSPLHF. CDR3 coding DNA: TGTGCCAGCACCATACCGACAGTCATTAATTCACCCCTCCACTTT.

This clonotype came up many times. The rearrangement uses TRBV4-2 and TRBJ2-5, with 11 bases lining up with TRBD2. The germline V gene has CDR1 LGHNA and CDR2 YNFKEQ. The CDR3 length is 17 residues. V gave up 3 bases and J gave up 3 bases; unmatched junction bases: 9. CDR3 in amino acids: CASSQDPPLAGEETQYF. DNA for the CDR3: TGTGCCAGCAGCCAGGACCCCCCACTAGCGGGGGAAGAGACCCAGTACTTC.

This clonotype was observed a handful of times. A much more abundant neighbour one base away suggests this may be a read error. J is TRBJ2-4 and V is TRBV20-1; 8 bases agree with TRBD1. Trimming at V came to 5 bases and at J to 7 bases, leaving 7 bases not matched to a gene. The CDR3 is 13 amino acids. Germline V lookup: CDR1 DFQATT, CDR2 SNEGSKA (reference sequence). The CDR3 spells CSAPRDRSNIQYF. For the CDR3, the DNA is TGCAGTGCTCCCCGGGACAGGTCTAACATTCAGTACTTC.

This clonotype was counted many times. V usage is TRBV5-1 and J usage is TRBJ2-7; no definite D call. V was cut by 0 bases and J by 1 base, with 11 bases left in between. Germline V gene data show CDR1 as SGHRS and CDR2 as YFSETQ. The CDR3 extends over 15 amino acids. CDR3 in DNA: TGCGCCAGCAGCTTGGTCGGAGAATCGTCCTACGAGCAGTACTTC. Translating it yields CASSLVGESSYEQYF. Full variable domain (missing parts from reference TRBV5-1 and TRBJ2-7): KAGVTQTPRYLIKTRGQQVTLSCSPISGHRSVSWYQQTPGQGLQFLFEYFSETQRNKGNFPGRFSGRQFSNSRSEMNVSTLELGDSALYLCASSLVGESSYEQYFGPGTRLTVT.

This clonotype was recorded at least ten times. V gene TRBV28 combines with J gene TRBJ2-3; TRBD1 matches at 10 bases. Germline loops: CDR1 MDHEN, CDR2 SYDVKM. The CDR3 is 15 amino acids. The V segment lost 4 bases and the J segment 6 bases; nucleotides outside the gene matches: 7. CDR3 amino acids: CASSSRDRGPDTQYF. The CDR3 DNA reads TGTGCCAGCAGTTCCCGGGACAGGGGTCCCGATACGCAGTATTTT.

The chain links TRBV5-1 to TRBJ1-1; D remains unclear. Germline V gives CDR1 SGHRS, CDR2 YFSETQ. V was shortened by 0 bases and J by 6 bases, with 12 bases between the two germline ends. The CDR3 totals 14 residues. This CDR3 is CASSLVYRNPEAFF. CDR3 nucleotide sequence: TGCGCCAGCAGCTTGGTGTACAGAAACCCTGAAGCTTTCTTT.

This clonotype was detected a few times. The rearrangement uses TRBV27 and TRBJ2-7; TRBD1 aligns across 7 bases. Unmatched junction bases numbered 12, after V lost 5 bases and J lost 2 bases. CDR1 and CDR2 (germline): MNHEY, SMNVEV (reference sequence). This CDR3 comprises 16 residues. CDR3 protein: CASSPDRRARTYEQYF. CDR3 nucleotides: TGTGCCAGCAGTCCGGACAGGCGGGCCCGAACCTACGAGCAGTACTTC.

This clonotype was counted many times. The CDR3 sequence is CASRSGGHTGELFF. The DNA of the CDR3 is TGTGCCAGCCGTAGCGGGGGGCACACCGGGGAGCTGTTTTTT. V and J are TRBV27 and TRBJ2-2; 10 bases are a match to TRBD2. The CDR3 has 14 amino acids. Looked up from germline, CDR1 is MNHEY and CDR2 is SMNVEV (reference sequence). The trim removed 8 bases at V and 3 bases at J, leaving 3 bases unmatched.

This clonotype was observed at least ten times. The chain has TRBV5-1 and TRBJ1-2; D is undetermined. Germline V gene sequence: CDR1 SGHRS, CDR2 YFSETQ. The CDR3 consists of 14 residues. Trimming shortened V by 0 bases and J by 1 base, and 7 bases separated the two germline ends. Here the CDR3 DNA reads TGCGCCAGCAGCTTGGGAGGACTTAACTATGGCTACACCTTC. Translation: CASSLGGLNYGYTF.

This chain uses TRBV24-1 with TRBJ2-2; 9 bases align to TRBD1. This CDR3 has 17 amino acids. Germline CDR1 reads KGHDR; CDR2 reads SFDVKD. Trimming removed 4 bases from V and 2 bases from J; junction bases left unmatched: 7. The CDR3 bases are TGTGCCACCAGTGACCCATGGACAGGGGAAAACACCGGGGAGCTGTTTTTT. Encoded protein: CATSDPWTGENTGELFF.

The chain uses TRBV14 and TRBJ2-1; D is perhaps TRBD1 (6 bases). This CDR3 region has 17 residues. CDR1 is SGHDN, CDR2 FVKESK, per germline. V was shortened by 1 base and J by 2 bases, with 15 bases between the two germline ends. CDR3: CASSQGTPGQAYNEQFF. In nucleotides, the CDR3 is TGTGCCAGCAGCCAAGGAACTCCGGGACAAGCCTACAATGAGCAGTTCTTC. The entire variable domain, with the rest obtained from reference TRBV14 and TRBJ2-1, is as follows: EAGVTQFPSHSVIEKGQTVTLRCDPISGHDNLYWYRRVMGKEIKFLLHFVKESKQDESGMPNNRFLAERTGGTYSTLKVQPAELEDSGVYFCASSQGTPGQAYNEQFFGPGTRLTVL.

This clonotype showed up many times. This sequence joins TRBV20-1 and TRBJ2-1; D is undetermined. From germline, CDR1 is DFQATT and CDR2 SNEGSKA (reference sequence). Trimming removed 3 bases from V and 0 bases from J, with 15 bases in between. This CDR3 region has 16 residues. The CDR3 sequence is CSARSYDGSSYNEQFF. CDR3 sequence (DNA): TGCAGTGCTAGGTCCTATGACGGAAGCTCCTACAATGAGCAGTTCTTC.

This clonotype is judged medium-sized (0.01 to 0.1%). This chain connects TRBV5-1 to TRBJ2-4; D gene uncertain. The CDR3 runs 14 residues. Trimming pared 7 bases from V and 0 bases from J, leaving 11 bases between. The germline V gene encodes CDR1 SGHRS and CDR2 YFSETQ. CDR3 coding DNA: TGCGCCAGCCGGCAGAGCTTAGCCAAAAACATTCAGTACTTC. It specifies CASRQSLAKNIQYF.

This clonotype was found many times. V usage is TRBV7-2 and J usage is TRBJ2-1; D gene unclear. The CDR3 has 16 amino acids. In germline, CDR1 is SGHTA, CDR2 FQGNSA. With 1 base removed from V and 7 bases from J, the gap between germline ends came to 17 bases. This CDR3 is CASSLVVGAPWNEQFF. The CDR3 DNA follows: TGTGCCAGCAGCTTAGTCGTGGGCGCCCCATGGAATGAGCAGTTCTTC.

This clonotype was seen at least ten times. The chain joins TRBV7-2 to TRBJ1-1; possibly TRBD1 for D (6 bases). Per the germline V gene, CDR1 is SGHTA and CDR2 is FQGNSA. The CDR3 is made up of 14 amino acids. V lost 1 base and J 5 bases, leaving 11 bases between the germline ends. The CDR3 coding sequence is TGTGCCAGCAGCTTAGTAGGGGGAGATACTGAAGCTTTCTTT. Translating gives CASSLVGGDTEAFF.

This clonotype was picked up many times. V usage is TRBV20-1 and J usage is TRBJ2-7; possibly TRBD2 for D (5 bases). This CDR3 contains 12 residues. CDR1 DFQATT and CDR2 SNEGSKA come from the germline V gene (reference sequence). V lost 5 bases to trimming and J lost 3 bases, with 11 bases between them. CDR3 nucleotides: TGCAGTGCTTCTACTAGTTTCTACGAGCAGTACTTC. It specifies CSASTSFYEQYF.

The table lists this clonotype with many counts. The chain links TRBV20-1 to TRBJ1-1; 8 positions agree with TRBD1. Trimming removed 3 bases from V and 10 bases from J; junction bases left unmatched: 16. CDR1 and CDR2 (germline): DFQATT, SNEGSKA (reference sequence). The CDR3 is 15 residues long. The chain's CDR3 is CSASRTGSYSEGAFF. For the CDR3, the DNA is TGCAGTGCTAGCCGGACAGGGTCTTATTCCGAAGGAGCTTTCTTT.

At least ten counts were recorded for this clonotype. The V gene is TRBV11-2, the J gene TRBJ1-6, with unresolved D. Germline CDR1 and CDR2: SGHAT and FQNNGV. Trimming took off 1 base at V and 7 bases at J, with 14 bases between the two ends. There are 16 residues in the CDR3. The CDR3 reads CASSLVGVSRNSPLHF. The CDR3 nucleotides read TGTGCCAGCAGCTTAGTCGGTGTTAGCAGAAATTCACCCCTCCACTTT.

Many counts were recorded for this clonotype. The chain couples TRBV9 to TRBJ1-1; D possibly corresponds to TRBD1 (6 bases). Per germline, CDR1 SGDLS and CDR2 YYNGEE. The CDR3 totals 15 residues. Trimming cost V 3 bases and J 1 base, with 13 bases left between them. CDR3 sequence (DNA): TGTGCCAGCAGCGAATCCCAGGGACAGAACACTGAAGCTTTCTTT. Translated, it gives CASSESQGQNTEAFF.

This clonotype was recorded many times. The chain couples TRBV28 to TRBJ2-7; D gene ambiguous. CDR1 and CDR2 (germline): MDHEN, SYDVKM. V was shortened by 3 bases and J by 3 bases, with 15 bases between the two germline ends. There are 15 residues in the CDR3. The CDR3 DNA reads as TGTGCCAGCAGTTTTCGGCGGACGATATTCTACGAGCAGTACTTC. Residues: CASSFRRTIFYEQYF.

This clonotype was found many times. V usage is TRBV10-3 and J usage is TRBJ2-7, with D perhaps matching TRBD1 (5 bases). CDR1 ENHRY and CDR2 SYGVKD come from the germline V gene. V was pared by 5 bases and J by 1 base, with 12 bases between. The length of the CDR3 is 14 residues. CDR3 sequence (DNA): TGTGCCATCAGTACCAAGACAGATTCCTACGAGCAGTACTTC. It translates to CAISTKTDSYEQYF.

This clonotype showed up many times. V is TRBV5-1 and J is TRBJ2-3, with a tentative D call TRBD1 (5 bases). Looked up from germline, CDR1 is SGHRS and CDR2 is YFSETQ. Between the trimmed V and J ends, which lost 3 bases and 1 base, there was a span of 9 bases. The CDR3 spans 14 residues. CDR3 region: CASSSLTGTDTQYF. The CDR3 DNA is TGCGCCAGCAGCTCCTTGACAGGCACAGATACGCAGTATTTT. The variable domain in full, with the rest retrieved from reference TRBV5-1 and TRBJ2-3, is KAGVTQTPRYLIKTRGQQVTLSCSPISGHRSVSWYQQTPGQGLQFLFEYFSETQRNKGNFPGRFSGRQFSNSRSEMNVSTLELGDSALYLCASSSLTGTDTQYFGPGTRLTVL.

This clonotype was seen a handful of times. The chain uses TRBV5-1 and TRBJ1-2; D unclear. Trimming took 2 bases from V and 8 from J, leaving 10 bases between them. Germline CDR1 is SGHRS and CDR2 is YFSETQ. This CDR3 comprises 12 residues. In DNA form, the CDR3 reads TGCGCCAGCAGCTTTCAAGAGGGCGGCTACACCTTC. Translated: CASSFQEGGYTF.

The chain joins TRBV14 to TRBJ1-1; no definite D call. The CDR3 extends over 14 amino acids. V was pared by 4 bases and J by 1 base, with 10 bases between. CDR1 is SGHDN and CDR2 is FVKESK in the germline V gene. The CDR3 nucleotides are TGTGCCAGCAGCCTCCTAACACGGAACACTGAAGCTTTCTTT. The encoded protein is CASSLLTRNTEAFF.

This clonotype occurred many times. The chain uses TRBV25-1 and TRBJ1-5; TRBD1 agrees at 10 bases. CDR3 size: 16 residues. Germline-derived CDR1 and CDR2 are MGHDK and SYGVNS. The J segment lost 7 bases and the V segment lost 5 bases, leaving 11 bases of the junction unmatched. This CDR3 reads CASSPGTGAFRQPQHF. CDR3 in DNA: TGTGCCAGCAGTCCCGGGACAGGGGCTTTTAGACAGCCCCAGCATTTT.

The chain is built from TRBV18 and TRBJ1-1; 7 bases line up with TRBD1. V trimming: 2 bases; J trimming: 4 bases; junction bases outside the gene matches: 4. CDR1 and CDR2 from the germline V gene are KGHSH and LQKENI. This CDR3 has 14 residues. For the CDR3, the DNA is TGTGCCAGCTCACCAGTCGGGACAGCCACTGAAGCTTTCTTT. Protein: CASSPVGTATEAFF.

This clonotype appeared many times. The genes are TRBV20-1 and TRBJ2-3; D gene unclear. The germline V gene encodes CDR1 DFQATT and CDR2 SNEGSKA (reference sequence). This CDR3 contains 15 residues. V lost 1 base and J 2 bases, leaving 13 bases between the germline ends. The DNA of the CDR3 is TGCAGTGCTAGAGGGGATTTTGAGTTCACAGATACGCAGTATTTT. It codes for CSARGDFEFTDTQYF.

This clonotype was counted between two and nine times. The chain is built from TRBV28 and TRBJ2-2; 7 nucleotides match TRBD2. Per germline, CDR1 MDHEN and CDR2 SYDVKM. This CDR3 is 15 amino acids long. The J segment lost 7 bases and the V segment lost 6 bases, leaving 11 bases of the junction unmatched. The chain's CDR3 is CASSLGGTSGGELFF. The CDR3 coding sequence is TGTGCCAGCAGCCTGGGGGGGACGTCTGGCGGGGAGCTGTTTTTT.